This is a list of T cell receptor beta chains from one sample in a study of cytotoxic CD8 clonotypes in ibrutinib-treated CLL. Data came from immunoSEQ multiplex PCR; TCRdb stores just in-frame clones and leaves some out. The sample comprises about 120,000 clones, 50% to 65% of which are singletons, and 30% to 45% rests with the top ten. The specimen comprised PBMCs, sampled after 24 months of ibrutinib treatment. The receptors were gathered from a human donor with chronic lymphocytic leukemia. Each CDR3 is given with its conserved first and last residue. D genes are given only for firm matches. Expanded clones are given a class, and other clones once, few, many or no size at all.

clone_size: .
v_call: TRBV2
j_call: TRBJ2-4
d_call: .
cdr3_nt: TGTGCCAGCAGTGAACAGGGAGGGGGCTTGGCCAAAAACATTCAGTATTTC
cdr3_aa: CASSEQGGGLAKNIQYF

clone_size: .
v_call: TRBV29-1
j_call: TRBJ2-7
d_call: .
cdr3_nt: TGCAGCGTTGACGGCTATGCGGGTGAGCAGTACTTC
cdr3_aa: CSVDGYAGEQYF

clone_size: .
v_call: TRBV9
j_call: TRBJ1-6
d_call: .
cdr3_nt: TGTGCCAGCACTCAGGGAGGTCGGTCACCCCTCCACTTT
cdr3_aa: CASTQGGRSPLHF

clone_size: few
v_call: TRBV19
j_call: TRBJ1-5
d_call: TRBD1
cdr3_nt: TGTGCCAGTAGTTCCCCGGGACAGGGCGTTTGGCCCCAGCATTTT
cdr3_aa: CASSSPGQGVWPQHF

clone_size: .
v_call: TRBV30
j_call: TRBJ1-6
d_call: .
cdr3_nt: TGTGCCTCCCAGGGGCAGGGTGGGAATTCACCCCTCCACTTT
cdr3_aa: CASQGQGGNSPLHF

clone_size: few
v_call: TRBV4-1
j_call: TRBJ2-3
d_call: TRBD2
cdr3_nt: TGCGCCAGCAGCCAAGAGGGTAGCGGGGGGGCCCCAGATACGCAGTATTTT
cdr3_aa: CASSQEGSGGAPDTQYF

clone_size: .
v_call: TRBV6-6
j_call: TRBJ2-3
d_call: TRBD2
cdr3_nt: TGTGCCAGCAGTACAGCGGGAGTTCCGGATACGCAGTATTTT
cdr3_aa: CASSTAGVPDTQYF

clone_size: .
v_call: TRBV15
j_call: TRBJ1-1
d_call: .
cdr3_nt: TGTGCCACCAGCAGAAACACTGAAGCTTTCTTT
cdr3_aa: CATSRNTEAFF

clone_size: .
v_call: TRBV30
j_call: TRBJ1-2
d_call: TRBD1
cdr3_nt: TGTGCCTGGAGGGAACCCGGGACAGGGGTAACGAACTATGGCTACACCTTC
cdr3_aa: CAWREPGTGVTNYGYTF

clone_size: .
v_call: TRBV29-1
j_call: TRBJ2-3
d_call: .
cdr3_nt: TGCAGCGTGGATACAGGGACAGATACGCAGTATTTT
cdr3_aa: CSVDTGTDTQYF

clone_size: .
v_call: TRBV4-1
j_call: TRBJ2-7
d_call: .
cdr3_nt: TGCGCCAGCAGCCAAGTGGGCAGGGGACGTTGGGAGCAGTACTTC
cdr3_aa: CASSQVGRGRWEQYF

clone_size: .
v_call: TRBV5-1
j_call: TRBJ1-2
d_call: TRBD1
cdr3_nt: TGCGCCAGCAGCACGGGACAGGGGACAGATGGCTACACCTTC
cdr3_aa: CASSTGQGTDGYTF

clone_size: few
v_call: TRBV4-1
j_call: TRBJ1-5
d_call: .
cdr3_nt: TGCGCCAGCAGCCAAGATCAAGGAATCAATCAGCCCCAGCATTTT
cdr3_aa: CASSQDQGINQPQHF

clone_size: .
v_call: TRBV19
j_call: TRBJ1-6
d_call: TRBD1
cdr3_nt: TGTGCCAGTGGAGACAGGGCTGATTCACCCCTCCACTTT
cdr3_aa: CASGDRADSPLHF

clone_size: few
v_call: TRBV5-5
j_call: TRBJ1-5
d_call: .
cdr3_nt: TGTGCCAGCAGCTTGCTGTCAGGCCAAGGCGGGCCCCAGCATTTT
cdr3_aa: CASSLLSGQGGPQHF

clone_size: .
v_call: TRBV9
j_call: TRBJ2-6
d_call: .
cdr3_nt: TGTGCCAGCAGCGTACACTCTGGGGCCAACGTCCTGACTTTC
cdr3_aa: CASSVHSGANVLTF

clone_size: .
v_call: TRBV7-7
j_call: TRBJ1-1
d_call: .
cdr3_nt: TGTGCCAGCCTGCTGAACACTGAAGCTTTCTTT
cdr3_aa: CASLLNTEAFF

clone_size: many
v_call: TRBV9
j_call: TRBJ2-7
d_call: .
cdr3_nt: TGTGCCAGCAGCAATGACGCGTCGACCTACGAGCAGTACTTC
cdr3_aa: CASSNDASTYEQYF

clone_size: .
v_call: TRBV2
j_call: TRBJ2-3
d_call: .
cdr3_nt: TGTGCCAGCAGACTAGAGGAAAGAGATACGCAGTATTTT
cdr3_aa: CASRLEERDTQYF

clone_size: few
v_call: TRBV4-1
j_call: TRBJ2-7
d_call: TRBD1
cdr3_nt: TGCGCCAGCAGCCAAGGGGGGACAGGGTCCTACGAGCAGTACTTC
cdr3_aa: CASSQGGTGSYEQYF

clone_size: .
v_call: TRBV7-2
j_call: TRBJ2-3
d_call: .
cdr3_nt: TGTGCCAGCAGCTTAGCGCTATCACGGGGGTGGGGAGATACGCAGTATTTT
cdr3_aa: CASSLALSRGWGDTQYF

clone_size: many
v_call: TRBV19
j_call: TRBJ2-7
d_call: .
cdr3_nt: TGTGCCAGTAGTCCCCTTGGGGGCTCCTACGAGCAGTACTTC
cdr3_aa: CASSPLGGSYEQYF

clone_size: .
v_call: TRBV9
j_call: TRBJ2-7
d_call: TRBD2
cdr3_nt: TGTGCCAGCAGCGCGACTAGCGCCCACTACGAGCAGTACTTC
cdr3_aa: CASSATSAHYEQYF

clone_size: .
v_call: TRBV5-1
j_call: TRBJ2-1
d_call: TRBD2
cdr3_nt: TGCGCCAGCAGCCTAGCGGCTAGCGGGGGTGGGGAGCAGTTCTTC
cdr3_aa: CASSLAASGGGEQFF

clone_size: few
v_call: TRBV6-1
j_call: TRBJ1-6
d_call: .
cdr3_nt: TGTGCCAGCAGTGGCATACAACAGGGTTCGGCTAACTCCTATAATTCACCCCTCCACTTT
cdr3_aa: CASSGIQQGSANSYNSPLHF

clone_size: .
v_call: TRBV30
j_call: TRBJ1-1
d_call: .
cdr3_nt: TGTGCCTGGGAGCGAGGGGGAAGTGGCACTGAAGCTTTCTTT
cdr3_aa: CAWERGGSGTEAFF

clone_size: .
v_call: TRBV29-1
j_call: TRBJ2-1
d_call: TRBD1
cdr3_nt: TGCAGCGGAGGACAGGGGGCGTCAAATGAGCAGTTCTTC
cdr3_aa: CSGGQGASNEQFF

clone_size: .
v_call: TRBV6-5
j_call: TRBJ1-2
d_call: .
cdr3_nt: TGTGCCAGCCGAGGGGGGTTGTATGGCTACACCTTC
cdr3_aa: CASRGGLYGYTF

clone_size: few
v_call: TRBV7-6
j_call: TRBJ2-1
d_call: .
cdr3_nt: TGTGCCAGCAGCCCAAGCCGAGGTGAGCAGTTCTTC
cdr3_aa: CASSPSRGEQFF

clone_size: .
v_call: TRBV6-1
j_call: TRBJ2-7
d_call: .
cdr3_nt: TGTGCCAGCAAGGGGACGGATTACGAGCAGTACTTC
cdr3_aa: CASKGTDYEQYF

clone_size: .
v_call: TRBV6-1
j_call: TRBJ1-6
d_call: .
cdr3_nt: TGTGCCAGCGCCCCTCGGGACTCACCCCTCCACTTT
cdr3_aa: CASAPRDSPLHF

clone_size: .
v_call: TRBV6-1
j_call: TRBJ2-5
d_call: .
cdr3_nt: TGTGCCAGCAGTGAAGGGTGGAGGGGAGCTGAGACCCAGTACTTC
cdr3_aa: CASSEGWRGAETQYF

clone_size: .
v_call: TRBV7-3
j_call: TRBJ1-2
d_call: .
cdr3_nt: TGTGCCAGCAGCGTTCAGGTTGGGAGCTACACCTTC
cdr3_aa: CASSVQVGSYTF

clone_size: few
v_call: TRBV6-6
j_call: TRBJ2-5
d_call: TRBD1
cdr3_nt: TGTGCCAGCAGTGACAGGGGGGAGACCCAGTACTTC
cdr3_aa: CASSDRGETQYF

clone_size: .
v_call: TRBV25-1
j_call: TRBJ2-3
d_call: .
cdr3_nt: TGTGCCAGCAGTCTCGCGGGGTCTGATACGCAGTATTTT
cdr3_aa: CASSLAGSDTQYF

clone_size: .
v_call: TRBV7-3
j_call: TRBJ2-3
d_call: TRBD1
cdr3_nt: TGTGCCAGCAGCCTTACAGGGGGTGGGACAGATACGCAGTATTTT
cdr3_aa: CASSLTGGGTDTQYF

clone_size: .
v_call: TRBV4-1
j_call: TRBJ2-6
d_call: .
cdr3_nt: TGCGCCAGCAGCCAAGGGACGGTACCGTCTGGGGCCAACGTCCTGACTTTC
cdr3_aa: CASSQGTVPSGANVLTF

clone_size: .
v_call: TRBV5-1
j_call: TRBJ1-5
d_call: .
cdr3_nt: TGCGCCAGCAGCTTGGACGGTGGGAATCAGCCCCAGCATTTT
cdr3_aa: CASSLDGGNQPQHF

clone_size: .
v_call: TRBV18
j_call: TRBJ2-7
d_call: .
cdr3_nt: TGTGCCAGCTCACCAAAAGGGGGGACCTACGAGCAGTACTTC
cdr3_aa: CASSPKGGTYEQYF

clone_size: many
v_call: TRBV5-1
j_call: TRBJ1-4
d_call: .
cdr3_nt: TGCGCCAGCAGCTTGGACAGGGCTGACGAAAAACTGTTTTTT
cdr3_aa: CASSLDRADEKLFF

clone_size: few
v_call: TRBV7-3
j_call: TRBJ2-6
d_call: .
cdr3_nt: TGTGCCAGCAGCTTAATGAGACCTGGGGCCAACGTCCTGACTTTC
cdr3_aa: CASSLMRPGANVLTF

clone_size: .
v_call: TRBV2
j_call: TRBJ1-2
d_call: .
cdr3_nt: TGTGCCAGCAGTGAATTAGCTTTGACGGATACTAACTATGGCTACACCTTC
cdr3_aa: CASSELALTDTNYGYTF

clone_size: .
v_call: TRBV28
j_call: TRBJ1-5
d_call: .
cdr3_nt: TGTGCCAGCAGGACCACAGCGGAGCCCCAGCATTTT
cdr3_aa: CASRTTAEPQHF

clone_size: .
v_call: TRBV5-1
j_call: TRBJ1-3
d_call: .
cdr3_nt: TGCGCCAGCAGCCCGTCAGGGATAGGAAACACCATATATTTT
cdr3_aa: CASSPSGIGNTIYF

clone_size: .
v_call: TRBV30
j_call: TRBJ1-4
d_call: .
cdr3_nt: TGTGCCTGCCTTTGGGATAATGAAAAACTGTTTTTT
cdr3_aa: CACLWDNEKLFF

clone_size: .
v_call: TRBV27
j_call: TRBJ2-7
d_call: .
cdr3_nt: TGTGCCAGCAGTTCTACTTTCAGGGGTAAAAAGCAGTACTTC
cdr3_aa: CASSSTFRGKKQYF

clone_size: .
v_call: TRBV30
j_call: TRBJ2-5
d_call: TRBD1
cdr3_nt: TGTGCCTGGAGTGCGGGACAGGGAAGGGGGACCCAGTACTTC
cdr3_aa: CAWSAGQGRGTQYF

clone_size: .
v_call: TRBV30
j_call: TRBJ1-3
d_call: .
cdr3_nt: TGTGCCTCCGACTCAGGAAACACCATATATTTT
cdr3_aa: CASDSGNTIYF

clone_size: once
v_call: TRBV6-1
j_call: TRBJ2-2
d_call: .
cdr3_nt: TGTGCCAGTGACTTGGGGTCCCTTGGGACCGGGGAGCTGTTTTTT
cdr3_aa: CASDLGSLGTGELFF

clone_size: .
v_call: TRBV30
j_call: TRBJ1-2
d_call: .
cdr3_nt: TGTGCCTGGAGAATGGACGGCCGGACTTATGGCTACACCTTC
cdr3_aa: CAWRMDGRTYGYTF

clone_size: .
v_call: TRBV2
j_call: TRBJ2-7
d_call: .
cdr3_nt: TGTGCCAGCAAGGCTGAAGGGTTGAACGAGCAGTACTTC
cdr3_aa: CASKAEGLNEQYF

clone_size: .
v_call: TRBV7-9
j_call: TRBJ1-2
d_call: .
cdr3_nt: TGTGCCAGCAGCTTAGACGAGGGCGGCGGCTACACCTTC
cdr3_aa: CASSLDEGGGYTF

clone_size: .
v_call: TRBV28
j_call: TRBJ1-4
d_call: TRBD1
cdr3_nt: TGTGCCAGCAGTTCGACAGGGGGATGGAATGAAAAACTGTTTTTT
cdr3_aa: CASSSTGGWNEKLFF

clone_size: .
v_call: TRBV5-6
j_call: TRBJ2-1
d_call: TRBD2
cdr3_nt: TGTGCCAGCAGCTTGGGCGGGGGGGCCTGGAATGAGCAGTTCTTC
cdr3_aa: CASSLGGGAWNEQFF

clone_size: many
v_call: TRBV6-1
j_call: TRBJ1-1
d_call: .
cdr3_nt: TGTGCCAGCAGCCTGACAGTGAACACTGAAGCTTTCTTT
cdr3_aa: CASSLTVNTEAFF

clone_size: few
v_call: TRBV2
j_call: TRBJ1-6
d_call: .
cdr3_nt: TGTGCCAGCAGTGAAGAGGGCAGGGACTCACCCCTCCACTTT
cdr3_aa: CASSEEGRDSPLHF

clone_size: .
v_call: TRBV23-1
j_call: TRBJ2-1
d_call: TRBD1
cdr3_nt: TGCGCCAGCAGTCAATTCCGGCAGGGTAATCGACAGGGGGATGAGCAGTTCTTC
cdr3_aa: CASSQFRQGNRQGDEQFF

clone_size: .
v_call: TRBV28
j_call: TRBJ2-2
d_call: .
cdr3_nt: TGTGCCAGCAGTTTGCCCTCGCCCTCCAGGGCCGGGGAGCTGTTTTTT
cdr3_aa: CASSLPSPSRAGELFF